The 11 T cell receptor beta chains reported below all come from one sample, sequenced in a study of OX40 agonist ivuxolimab in advanced cancers. Assay used: immunoSEQ multiplex PCR; TCRdb lists only in-frame clones, some missing. The sample yields 50,000 to 55,000 clones, 75% to 85% seen once. The sample consisted of CD4+ or CD8+ T cells sorted from blood, taken in a trial of the OX40 agonist ivuxolimab. The receptors originated from an adult with an advanced solid tumor such as melanoma, head and neck, liver or kidney cancer.

The chain uses TRBV19 and TRBJ2-5; D gene unclear. CDR1 and CDR2 (germline): LNHDA, SQIVND (reference sequence). The CDR3 is 14 amino acids. Between the trimmed V and J ends, which lost 5 bases and 0 bases, there was a span of 10 bases. The CDR3 spells CASSHPPYQETQYF. DNA for the CDR3: TGTGCCAGTAGTCACCCCCCTTACCAAGAGACCCAGTACTTC.

This sequence joins TRBV19 and TRBJ1-6; D ambiguous. Germline CDR1 is LNHDA and CDR2 is SQIVND (reference sequence). Trimming removed 2 bases at V and 0 bases at J, with 8 bases between. The CDR3 sequence is 16 residues long. CDR3 amino acids: CASSIQASSYNSPLHF. The CDR3 region has the DNA TGTGCCAGTAGTATACAGGCGAGCTCCTATAATTCACCCCTCCACTTT.

On this clone: The same CDR3 also results from other DNA sequences found in this sample. The chain couples TRBV10-2 to TRBJ2-2, with D uncertain. There are 13 residues in the CDR3. Between the trimmed V and J ends, which lost 6 bases and 0 bases, there was a span of 5 bases. CDR1 is WSHSY and CDR2 is SAAADI in the germline V gene. The CDR3 reads CASRGTNTGELFF. In DNA form, the CDR3 reads TGCGCCAGCAGAGGGACGAACACCGGGGAGCTGTTTTTT.

This chain links TRBV28 with TRBJ1-1; D perhaps matches TRBD1 (5 bases). The V gene's germline CDR1 is MDHEN and CDR2 SYDVKM. The CDR3 contains 15 residues. Trimming left V 1 base short and J 0 bases short, with 9 bases between. CDR3 sequence (DNA): TGTGCCAGCAGTTTATATTGGGGCTTGAACACTGAAGCTTTCTTT. Translated: CASSLYWGLNTEAFF.

CDR3 bases: TGTGCCAGCAGCCCTTTCCGGCCTGGGGCAAGGAATGAGCAGTTCTTC. Its translation is CASSPFRPGARNEQFF. The V gene is TRBV5-4, the J gene TRBJ2-1; TRBD1 is a possible D gene (5 bases). The CDR3 is 16 amino acids. Per the germline V gene, CDR1 is SGHNT and CDR2 is YYREEE (reference sequence). Trimming took 4 bases from V and 7 from J, leaving 21 bases between them. The full variable domain, in which reference TRBV5-4 and TRBJ2-1 provide the parts outside the CDR3, is ETGVTQSPTHLIKTRGQQVTLRCSSQSGHNTVSWYQQALGQGPQFIFQYYREEENGRGNFPPRFSGLQFPNYSSELNVNALELDDSALYLCASSPFRPGARNEQFFGPGTRLTVL.

This chain links TRBV5-6 with TRBJ1-4; no clear D. The CDR3 has 15 residues. V lost 0 bases, J lost 2 bases, and 8 bases lay in between. Germline CDR1 and CDR2: SGHDT and YYEEEE. CDR3 amino acids: CASSLVGSTNEKLFF. The CDR3 DNA sequence: TGTGCCAGCAGCTTGGTCGGTTCCACTAATGAAAAACTGTTTTTT.

CDR3 residues: CASMRSQETQYF. In DNA form, the CDR3 reads TGTGCCAGCATGCGCAGCCAAGAGACCCAGTACTTC. The chain links TRBV2 to TRBJ2-5; D uncertain. The V end was cut by 7 bases, the J end by 1 base, with 7 bases between. Germline V CDR1 and CDR2: SNHLY, FYNNEI. The CDR3 extends over 12 amino acids.

The chain combines TRBV10-1 with TRBJ1-2; 8 bases map to TRBD1. Germline assignment: CDR1 WNHNN and CDR2 SYGVQD (reference sequence). This CDR3 spans 14 amino acids. Trimming took 5 bases from V and 4 from J; bases not matched to a gene: 6. The CDR3 DNA is TGCGCCAGCAGTCCCGGGGGACAGGCCTATGGCTACACCTTC. It translates to CASSPGGQAYGYTF.

V gene TRBV7-6 combines with J gene TRBJ2-5; D perhaps matches TRBD2 (5 bases). Trimming stripped 5 bases from V and 3 bases from J, with 7 bases between. CDR3 length equals 12 residues. The V gene's germline CDR1 is SGHVS and CDR2 FNYEAQ. The CDR3 region has the DNA TGTGCCAGCAGCCACGGGGAAGAGACCCAGTACTTC. Amino acid sequence: CASSHGEETQYF.

The J gene is TRBJ2-3, the V gene TRBV19; the D gene is possibly TRBD2 (5 bases). With 5 bases removed from V and 0 bases from J, the gap between germline ends came to 9 bases. Germline V gene sequence: CDR1 LNHDA, CDR2 SQIVND (reference sequence). CDR3 length: 14 residues. In DNA form, the CDR3 reads TGTGCCAGTAGTCTTGGACTTAGCACAGATACGCAGTATTTT. Translation: CASSLGLSTDTQYF.

This clone was seen a handful of times. The chain is built from TRBV2 and TRBJ1-3; D is perhaps TRBD1 (6 bases). Trimming took 6 bases from V and 2 from J, leaving 11 bases between them. This CDR3 contains 14 residues. Germline CDR1 SNHLY, CDR2 FYNNEI. The CDR3 protein is CASRQGEAGNTIYF. For the CDR3, the DNA is TGTGCCAGCAGACAGGGAGAAGCTGGAAACACCATATATTTT.